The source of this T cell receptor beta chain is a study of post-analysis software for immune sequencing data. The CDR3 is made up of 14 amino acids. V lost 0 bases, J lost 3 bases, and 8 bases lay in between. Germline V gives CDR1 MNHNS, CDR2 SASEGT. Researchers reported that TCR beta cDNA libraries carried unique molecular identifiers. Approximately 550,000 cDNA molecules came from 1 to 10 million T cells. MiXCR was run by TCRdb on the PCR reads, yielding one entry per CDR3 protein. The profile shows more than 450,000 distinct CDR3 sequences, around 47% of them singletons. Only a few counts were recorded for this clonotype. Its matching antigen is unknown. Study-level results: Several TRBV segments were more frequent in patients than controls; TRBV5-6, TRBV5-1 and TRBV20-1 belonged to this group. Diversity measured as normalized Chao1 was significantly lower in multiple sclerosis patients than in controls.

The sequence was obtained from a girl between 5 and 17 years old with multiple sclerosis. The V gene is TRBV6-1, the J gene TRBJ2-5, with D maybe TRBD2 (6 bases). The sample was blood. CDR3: CASSEAGGKETQYF. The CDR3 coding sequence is TGTGCCAGCAGTGAAGCCGGAGGGAAAGAGACCCAGTACTTC.